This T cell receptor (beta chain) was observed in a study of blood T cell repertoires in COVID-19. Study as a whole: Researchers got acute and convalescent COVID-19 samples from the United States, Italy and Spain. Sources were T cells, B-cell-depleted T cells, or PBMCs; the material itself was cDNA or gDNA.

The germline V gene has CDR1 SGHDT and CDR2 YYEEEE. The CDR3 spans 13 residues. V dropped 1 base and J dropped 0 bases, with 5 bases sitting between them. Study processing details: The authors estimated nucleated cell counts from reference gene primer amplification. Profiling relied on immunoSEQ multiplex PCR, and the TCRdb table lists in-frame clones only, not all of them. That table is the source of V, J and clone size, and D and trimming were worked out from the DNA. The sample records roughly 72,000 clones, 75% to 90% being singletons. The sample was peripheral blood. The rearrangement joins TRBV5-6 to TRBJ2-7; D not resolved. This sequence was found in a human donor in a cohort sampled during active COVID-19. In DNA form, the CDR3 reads TGTGCCAGCAGCTTGCCCTACTCCTACGAGCAGTACTTC. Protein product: CASSLPYSYEQYF.